The 10 T cell receptor beta chains below all came from one sample that was sequenced in a study of type 1 regulatory T cells. Their specific antigens are unknown. One entry per CDR3 protein results from TCRdb running MiXCR on the reads. The table lists about 62,000 distinct CDR3 sequences, 62% of them singletons. The sequencing input was cultured non-Tr1 T cells, either the whole culture or a sorted T cell fraction (not recorded which). These receptor sequences come from a human donor in good health.

The rearrangement joins TRBV6-2 or TRBV6-3 to TRBJ2-1; TRBD1 might be the D (5 bases). This CDR3 has 14 residues. The V gene's germline CDR1 is MNHEY and CDR2 SVGEGT. V dropped 10 bases and J dropped 7 bases, with 20 bases sitting between them. The CDR3 sequence is CATRPSGSWNEQFF. Written as DNA, the CDR3 is TGTGCCACCCGACCCTCAGGGTCGTGGAATGAGCAGTTCTTC.

The CDR3 sequence: CASSLFTEKTSTDTQYF. DNA of the CDR3: TGCGCCAGCAGCTTGTTCACAGAAAAAACTAGCACAGATACGCAGTATTTT. J is TRBJ2-3 and V is TRBV5-1; D gene ambiguous. Trimming removed 1 base from V and 0 bases from J, with 15 bases in between. Germline V CDR1 and CDR2: SGHRS, YFSETQ. The length of the CDR3 is 17 residues.

This chain joins TRBV7-2 and TRBJ2-1, with 10 bases lining up with TRBD1. Germline V gene data show CDR1 as SGHTA and CDR2 as FQGNSA. V dropped 1 base and J dropped 9; count of bases not matched to a gene: 9. The CDR3 totals 16 residues. In DNA, the CDR3 is TGTGCCAGCAGCTTAGGGCGGACAGGGGGAATTATTGAGCAGTTCTTC. It translates to CASSLGRTGGIIEQFF.

V usage is TRBV5-1 and J usage is TRBJ2-2; D not resolved. The length of the CDR3 is 16 residues. Germline CDR1 reads SGHRS; CDR2 reads YFSETQ. V shed 2 bases and J shed 4 bases, with 15 bases lying between them. CDR3 in DNA: TGCGCCAGCAGCTTATCTCCCCAGGTCGGCACCGGGGAGCTGTTTTTT. Translation gives CASSLSPQVGTGELFF.

This clonotype was recorded only once. The J gene is TRBJ1-2, the V gene TRBV5-6, with D uncertain. V lost 4 bases and J lost 7, with 11 bases in between. The CDR3 length is 12 residues. Germline V gene sequence: CDR1 SGHDT, CDR2 YYEEEE. The CDR3 coding sequence is TGTGCCAGCAGCCTGAGAGACGTTGGCTACACCTTC. Translating it yields CASSLRDVGYTF. Looking up the rest from reference TRBV5-6 and TRBJ1-2 gives the full variable domain: DAGVTQSPTHLIKTRGQQVTLRCSPKSGHDTVSWYQQALGQGPQFIFQYYEEEERQRGNFPDRFSGHQFPNYSSELNVNALLLGDSALYLCASSLRDVGYTFGSGTRLTVV.

This chain connects TRBV20-1 to TRBJ2-1; 9 positions match TRBD2. The length of the CDR3 is 16 residues. With 0 bases clipped from V and 5 bases from J, the junction kept 8 bases outside the gene matches. Per germline, CDR1 DFQATT and CDR2 SNEGSKA (reference sequence). This CDR3 reads CSARDPSGTSNNEQFF. The DNA for the CDR3 is TGCAGTGCTAGAGATCCTTCCGGGACTAGCAACAATGAGCAGTTCTTC.

Here the CDR3 reads CASSLADRDLWMNTEAFF. In nucleotides, the CDR3 is TGTGCCAGCAGCTTAGCTGACAGGGATCTCTGGATGAACACTGAAGCTTTCTTT. V usage is TRBV7-8 and J usage is TRBJ1-1; 7 nucleotides agree with TRBD1. J was trimmed by 0 bases and V by 0 bases; bases with no gene match: 10. The CDR3 totals 18 residues. In germline, CDR1 is SGHVS, CDR2 FQNEAQ.

The rearrangement links TRBV20-1 to TRBJ1-4, with 9 bases aligning to TRBD1. Germline V gives CDR1 DFQATT, CDR2 SNEGSKA (reference sequence). This CDR3 has 15 residues. V lost 1 base to trimming and J lost 8 bases; unmatched junction nucleotides: 8. CDR3 bases: TGCAGTGCTAGAGGGCCGGACAGGGGCGTAGAAAAACTGTTTTTT. Its protein is CSARGPDRGVEKLFF.

There are a few counts of this clonotype. One end of the junction is discordant with germline, which a read error may explain. J is TRBJ2-5 and V is TRBV5-1; possibly TRBD1 for D (6 bases). This CDR3 has 13 residues. From germline, CDR1 is SGHRS and CDR2 YFSETQ. In DNA form, the CDR3 reads TGCGCCAGCAGCTTGGGACAGGATGAGAACCAGTACTTC. Protein sequence: CASSLGQDENQYF. Combining the CDR3 with reference TRBV5-1 and TRBJ2-5 gives the whole variable domain KAGVTQTPRYLIKTRGQQVTLSCSPISGHRSVSWYQQTPGQGLQFLFEYFSETQRNKGNFPGRFSGRQFSNSRSEMNVSTLELGDSALYLCASSLGQDENQYFGPGTRLLVL.

The J gene is TRBJ2-5, the V gene TRBV28; D is unresolved. Trimming took off 3 bases at V and 6 bases at J, with 8 bases between the two ends. The CDR3 is 12 amino acids. Germline lookup yields CDR1 MDHEN and CDR2 SYDVKM. CDR3 DNA sequence: TGTGCCAGCAGTTTTCGGAGTCAGACCCAGTACTTC. Residues: CASSFRSQTQYF.